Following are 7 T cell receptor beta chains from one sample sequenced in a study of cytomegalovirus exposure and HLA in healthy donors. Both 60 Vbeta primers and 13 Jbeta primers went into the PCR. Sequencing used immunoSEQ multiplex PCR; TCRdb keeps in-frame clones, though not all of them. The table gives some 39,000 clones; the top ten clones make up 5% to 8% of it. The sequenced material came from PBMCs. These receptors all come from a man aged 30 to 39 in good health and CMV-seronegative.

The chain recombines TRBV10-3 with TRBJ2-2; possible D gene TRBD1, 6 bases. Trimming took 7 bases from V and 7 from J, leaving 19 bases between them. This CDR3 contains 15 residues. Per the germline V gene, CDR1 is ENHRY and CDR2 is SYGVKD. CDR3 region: CAITNLQGRGGELFF. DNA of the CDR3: TGTGCCATCACTAATCTACAGGGTAGGGGCGGGGAGCTGTTTTTT.

CDR3 protein: CASSQDSGENTEAFF. The CDR3 bases are TGCGCCAGCAGCCAAGATTCGGGGGAGAACACTGAAGCTTTCTTT. The chain joins TRBV4-1 to TRBJ1-1, with D possibly being TRBD1 (5 bases). This CDR3 has 15 residues. Germline CDR1 and CDR2: MGHRA and YSYEKL. Between the trimmed V and J ends, which lost 0 bases and 1 base, there was a span of 9 bases.

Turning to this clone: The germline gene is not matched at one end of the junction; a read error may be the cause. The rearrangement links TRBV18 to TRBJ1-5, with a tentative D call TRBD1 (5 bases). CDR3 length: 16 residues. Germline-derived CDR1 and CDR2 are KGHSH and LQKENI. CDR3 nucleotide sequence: TGTGCCAGCTCACCAAATCCCCCAGGGTCGAGTCAGCACCAGCATTTT. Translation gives CASSPNPPGSSQHQHF.

The CDR3 reads CASKTGTKNTEAFF. The CDR3 DNA reads TGTGCCAGCAAAACCGGGACAAAGAACACTGAAGCTTTCTTT. The chain couples TRBV7-9 to TRBJ1-1; possible D gene TRBD1, 6 bases. V lost 7 bases and J lost 1, with 13 bases in between. The germline V gene encodes CDR1 SEHNR and CDR2 FQNEAQ (reference sequence). The CDR3 covers 14 residues.

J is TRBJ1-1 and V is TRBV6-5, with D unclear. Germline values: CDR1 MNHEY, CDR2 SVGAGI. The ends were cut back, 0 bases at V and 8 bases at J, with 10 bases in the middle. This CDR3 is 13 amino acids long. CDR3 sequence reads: CASSYSGPGEAFF. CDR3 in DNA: TGTGCCAGCAGTTACTCCGGTCCGGGGGAAGCTTTCTTT.

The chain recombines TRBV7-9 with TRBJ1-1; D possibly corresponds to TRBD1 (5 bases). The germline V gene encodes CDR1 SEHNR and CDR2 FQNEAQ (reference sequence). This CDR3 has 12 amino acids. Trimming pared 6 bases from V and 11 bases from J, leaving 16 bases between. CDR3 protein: CASRPNGAFAFF. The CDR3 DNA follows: TGTGCCAGCAGACCAAATGGGGCGTTTGCTTTCTTT.

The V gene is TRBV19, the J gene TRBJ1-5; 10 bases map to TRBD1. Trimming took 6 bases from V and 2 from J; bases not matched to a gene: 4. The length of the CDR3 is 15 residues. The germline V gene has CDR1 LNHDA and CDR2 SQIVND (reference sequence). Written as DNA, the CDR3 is TGTGCCAGTAGAAGAGGACAGGGGGGCAATCAGCCCCAGCATTTT. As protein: CASRRGQGGNQPQHF.